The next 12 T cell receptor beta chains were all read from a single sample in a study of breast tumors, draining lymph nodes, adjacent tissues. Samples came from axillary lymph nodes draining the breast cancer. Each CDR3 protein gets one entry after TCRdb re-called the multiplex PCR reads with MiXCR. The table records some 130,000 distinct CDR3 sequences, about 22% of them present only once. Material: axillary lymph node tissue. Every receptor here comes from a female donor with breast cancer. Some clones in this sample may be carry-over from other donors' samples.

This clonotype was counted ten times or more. The DNA of the CDR3 is TGCGCCACCTCCCGCGGGACTAGCGGCCAAGAGACCCAGTACTTC. It encodes CATSRGTSGQETQYF. The chain carries TRBV5-1 and TRBJ2-5, with 11 bases fitting TRBD2. Germline V CDR1 and CDR2: SGHRS, YFSETQ. V lost 9 bases to trimming and J lost 1 base; unmatched junction nucleotides: 8. CDR3 size: 15 residues.

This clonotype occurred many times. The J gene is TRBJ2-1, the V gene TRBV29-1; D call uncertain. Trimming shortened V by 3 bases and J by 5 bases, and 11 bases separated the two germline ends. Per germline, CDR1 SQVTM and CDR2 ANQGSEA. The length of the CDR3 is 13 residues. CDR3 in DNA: TGCAGCGTTGAGCCAGTGGAGCACAATGAGCAGTTCTTC. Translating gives CSVEPVEHNEQFF.

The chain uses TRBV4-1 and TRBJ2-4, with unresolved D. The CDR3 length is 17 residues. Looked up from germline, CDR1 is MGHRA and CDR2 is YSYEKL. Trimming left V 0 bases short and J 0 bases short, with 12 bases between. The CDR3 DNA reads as TGCGCCAGCAGCCAAGAAGCAGGTTTGGGAGCCAAAAACATTCAGTACTTC. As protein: CASSQEAGLGAKNIQYF.

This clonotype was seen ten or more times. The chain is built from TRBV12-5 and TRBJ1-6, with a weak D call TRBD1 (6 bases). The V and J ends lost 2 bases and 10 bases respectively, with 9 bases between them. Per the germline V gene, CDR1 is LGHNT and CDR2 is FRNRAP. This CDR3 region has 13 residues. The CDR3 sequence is CASGLTGSSPLHF. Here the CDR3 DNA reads TGTGCTAGTGGTTTGACAGGGTCCTCACCCCTCCACTTT.

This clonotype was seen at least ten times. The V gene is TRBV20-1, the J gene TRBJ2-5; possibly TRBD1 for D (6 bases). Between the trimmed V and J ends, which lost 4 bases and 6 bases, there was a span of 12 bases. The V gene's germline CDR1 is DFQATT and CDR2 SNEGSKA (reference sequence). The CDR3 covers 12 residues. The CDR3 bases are TGCAGTGCTATTGAGGGGGTAAAGACCCAGTACTTC. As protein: CSAIEGVKTQYF.

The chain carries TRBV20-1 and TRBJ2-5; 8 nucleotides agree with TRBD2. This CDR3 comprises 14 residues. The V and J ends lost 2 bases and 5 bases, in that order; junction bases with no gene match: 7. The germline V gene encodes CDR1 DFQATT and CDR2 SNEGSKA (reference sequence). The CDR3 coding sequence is TGCAGTGCTAGAAAAGCGGGAGAACGGGAGACCCAGTACTTC. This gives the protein CSARKAGERETQYF.

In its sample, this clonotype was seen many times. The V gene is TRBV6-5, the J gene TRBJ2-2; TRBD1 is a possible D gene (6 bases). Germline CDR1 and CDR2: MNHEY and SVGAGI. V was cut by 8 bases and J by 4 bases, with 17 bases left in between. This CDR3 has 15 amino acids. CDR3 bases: TGTGCCAGCCTCCCAATTCAGGGGATCACCGGGGAGCTGTTTTTT. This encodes CASLPIQGITGELFF.

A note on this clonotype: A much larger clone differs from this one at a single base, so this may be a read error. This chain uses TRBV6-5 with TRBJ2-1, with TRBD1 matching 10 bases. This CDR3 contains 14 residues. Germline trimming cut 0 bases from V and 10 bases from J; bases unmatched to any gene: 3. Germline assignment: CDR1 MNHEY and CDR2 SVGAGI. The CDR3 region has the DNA TGTGCCAGCAGTTACTCCCGGACAGGGGGGGAGCAGTTCTTC. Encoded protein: CASSYSRTGGEQFF.

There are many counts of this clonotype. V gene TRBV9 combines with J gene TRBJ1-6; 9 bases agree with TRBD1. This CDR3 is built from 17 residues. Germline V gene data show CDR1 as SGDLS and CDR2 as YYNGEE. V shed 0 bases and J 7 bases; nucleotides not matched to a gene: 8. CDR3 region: CASSVAGTGGSNSPLHF. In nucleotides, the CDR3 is TGTGCCAGCAGCGTAGCTGGCACAGGGGGCTCCAATTCACCCCTCCACTTT.

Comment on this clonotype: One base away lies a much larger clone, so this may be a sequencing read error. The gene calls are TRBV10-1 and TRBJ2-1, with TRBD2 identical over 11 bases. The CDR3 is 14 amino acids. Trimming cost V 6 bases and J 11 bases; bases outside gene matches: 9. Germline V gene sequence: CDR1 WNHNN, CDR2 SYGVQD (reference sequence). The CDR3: CASSGLAGLNKQFF. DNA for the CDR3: TGCGCCAGCAGCGGACTAGCGGGTTTAAATAAGCAGTTCTTC.

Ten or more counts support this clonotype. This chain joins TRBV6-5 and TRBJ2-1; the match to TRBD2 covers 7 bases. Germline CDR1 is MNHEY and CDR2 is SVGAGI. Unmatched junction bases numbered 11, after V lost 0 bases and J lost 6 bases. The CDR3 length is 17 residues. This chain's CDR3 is CASSYSRRELGFNEQFF. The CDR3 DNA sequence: TGTGCCAGCAGTTACTCGAGGCGGGAGCTGGGATTCAATGAGCAGTTCTTC.

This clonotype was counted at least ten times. The CDR3 here is CASSYEEARFADTQYF. In DNA form, the CDR3 reads TGTGCCAGCAGTTACGAAGAGGCACGGTTCGCAGATACGCAGTATTTT. This chain connects TRBV6-6 to TRBJ2-3; D is unclear. The CDR3 loop spans 16 amino acids. The V gene lost 2 bases and the J gene lost 4 bases, with 16 bases spanning the gap. Per germline, CDR1 MNHNY and CDR2 SVGAGI (reference sequence).